This T cell receptor beta chain is from a study of chemoradiotherapy in HPV16-positive cancers. Study conclusions and caveats: Only a couple of HPV16-positive patients supplied the functional HPV-specificity definition. Candidate HPV-specific clones and E7-related TCR motifs grew in tumor during treatment.

Between the trimmed V and J ends, which lost 0 bases and 4 bases, there was a span of 12 bases. This CDR3 is built from 15 residues. Germline V gene sequence: CDR1 SGHRS, CDR2 YFSETQ. The method was immunoSEQ multiplex PCR; TCRdb's version includes in-frame clones alone and lacks a portion of them. The repertoire holds some 2,200 clones, around four fifths seen once, with more than 4.5% in the top ten. For this clone: The antigen remains unidentified.

V gene TRBV5-1 combines with J gene TRBJ2-3; perhaps TRBD2 as D (5 bases). The sample here was tumor tissue, taken from a patient who underwent chemoradiotherapy. This receptor was obtained from a human donor with HPV-associated anogenital cancer. Here the CDR3 reads CASSLERPGADTQYF. The CDR3 region has the DNA TGCGCCAGCAGCTTGGAACGCCCCGGGGCAGATACGCAGTATTTT.